This TCR beta chain originates from a study of shared clonotypes between healthy human individuals. Sorted-subset replicate PCRs used about 200 ng DNA, approximately 27,000 T cell genomes. TCRdb keeps only in-frame clones here, not all; method: immunoSEQ multiplex PCR. The sample has around 600,000 clones, around 96% seen once; the top ten hold 0.095% to 0.14%. As defined, naive CD8 cells were CD45RO-negative and positively selected for CCR7, with terminally differentiated effector memory CD45RA+ cells excluded. V lost 2 bases to trimming and J lost 1 base, with 8 bases between them. Germline loops: CDR1 SGHVS, CDR2 FQNEAQ. The CDR3 is 14 residues long.

Sequencing was carried out using naive CD8+ T cells sorted from blood. This sequence joins TRBV7-8 and TRBJ1-1, with D maybe TRBD1 (6 bases). This TCR was sampled from a woman aged 30 to 39 in good health. This chain's CDR3 is CASSLPGANTEAFF. In DNA form, the CDR3 reads TGTGCCAGCAGCTTACCAGGGGCGAACACTGAAGCTTTCTTT.